This entry lists 9 T cell receptor beta chains sequenced from one sample in a study of blood T cell repertoires in COVID-19. The repertoire was sequenced with immunoSEQ multiplex PCR; TCRdb's copy has only in-frame clones and lacks some. The sample consists of 50,000 to 75,000 clones, 65% to 85% of them appearing once. What was sequenced was peripheral blood. Every receptor here comes from a woman of 80 years or more with active or convalescent COVID-19.

The chain recombines TRBV18 with TRBJ2-4; a possible D gene is TRBD1 (6 bases). The CDR3 consists of 14 residues. The ends were cut back, 2 bases at V and 9 bases at J, with 14 bases in the middle. The germline CDR1 and CDR2 sequences are KGHSH and LQKENI. CDR3 in DNA: TGTGCCAGCTCACCAGACAGGACAAGCGGCATTCAGTACTTC. It encodes CASSPDRTSGIQYF. Full variable domain (remainder filled in from reference TRBV18 and TRBJ2-4): NAGVMQNPRHLVRRRGQEARLRCSPMKGHSHVYWYRQLPEEGLKFMVYLQKENIIDESGMPKERFSAEFPKEGPSILRIQQVVRGDSAAYFCASSPDRTSGIQYFGAGTRLSVL.

The V call is TRBV11-2, the J call TRBJ1-1; D uncertain. Trimming shortened V by 5 bases and J by 4 bases, and 8 bases separated the two germline ends. Germline V gives CDR1 SGHAT, CDR2 FQNNGV. This CDR3 is built from 12 residues. The CDR3 coding sequence is TGTGCCAGCAGCGGAGCTGGCACTGAAGCTTTCTTT. This codes for CASSGAGTEAFF.

The gene calls are TRBV6-5 and TRBJ1-2; D uncertain. V lost 6 bases to trimming and J lost 10 bases, with 12 bases between them. The CDR3 is made up of 11 amino acids. CDR1 and CDR2 from the germline V gene are MNHEY and SVGAGI. The CDR3 is CASRSGGYYTF. The CDR3 DNA sequence: TGTGCCAGCAGGTCCGGAGGGTACTACACCTTC.

The V and J genes are TRBV2 and TRBJ1-1; 8 nucleotides line up with TRBD1. CDR1 SNHLY and CDR2 FYNNEI come from the germline V gene. The CDR3 is 14 amino acids. V was pared by 6 bases and J by 3 bases, with 6 bases of the junction left unmatched. The CDR3 DNA sequence: TGTGCCAGCAGACCTGACAGGGGTTACACTGAAGCTTTCTTT. It encodes CASRPDRGYTEAFF.

The CDR3 coding sequence is TGCGCCAGCAAAACTCGGACAGGGGGCTATGGCTACACCTTC. Translation gives CASKTRTGGYGYTF. V usage is TRBV5-1 and J usage is TRBJ1-2, with TRBD1 matching over 10 bases. J was trimmed by 4 bases and V by 6 bases; bases with no gene match: 6. There are 14 residues in the CDR3. Germline CDR1 SGHRS, CDR2 YFSETQ.

The chain is built from TRBV19 and TRBJ2-2; tentatively, D is TRBD2 (5 bases). Germline V gene data show CDR1 as LNHDA and CDR2 as SQIVND (reference sequence). With 6 bases removed from V and 6 bases from J, the gap between germline ends came to 8 bases. The CDR3 sequence is 12 residues long. CDR3 DNA: TGTGCCAGTAGGAGAGCGGCCGGGGAGCTGTTTTTT. It encodes CASRRAAGELFF.

This clone was seen just once. This chain joins TRBV7-9 and TRBJ1-2; TRBD1 might be the D (6 bases). The CDR3 runs 14 residues. The ends were cut back, 5 bases at V and 3 bases at J, with 13 bases in the middle. Germline V gives CDR1 SEHNR, CDR2 FQNEAQ (reference sequence). As DNA, the CDR3 is TGTGCCAGCAGCGCAGGGGAGGGTGACTATGGCTACACCTTC. Protein sequence: CASSAGEGDYGYTF.

The rearrangement uses TRBV11-2 and TRBJ2-3, with 12 bases fitting TRBD2. This CDR3 is 16 amino acids long. Unmatched junction bases numbered 2, after V lost 3 bases and J lost 1 base. Germline CDR1 and CDR2: SGHAT and FQNNGV. CDR3 region: CASSLLAGGRTDTQYF. In DNA form, the CDR3 reads TGTGCCAGCAGCTTGCTAGCGGGGGGGCGCACAGATACGCAGTATTTT.

A single count supports this clone. The rearrangement uses TRBV19 and TRBJ1-4; the match to TRBD1 covers 8 bases. Losses at the gene ends were 2 bases for V and 10 bases for J; bases not matched to a gene: 9. The CDR3 spans 15 residues. Germline V gene sequence: CDR1 LNHDA, CDR2 SQIVND (reference sequence). The chain's CDR3 is CASSINGQGARKLFF. CDR3 DNA sequence: TGTGCCAGTAGTATAAACGGGCAGGGGGCGCGAAAACTGTTTTTT.